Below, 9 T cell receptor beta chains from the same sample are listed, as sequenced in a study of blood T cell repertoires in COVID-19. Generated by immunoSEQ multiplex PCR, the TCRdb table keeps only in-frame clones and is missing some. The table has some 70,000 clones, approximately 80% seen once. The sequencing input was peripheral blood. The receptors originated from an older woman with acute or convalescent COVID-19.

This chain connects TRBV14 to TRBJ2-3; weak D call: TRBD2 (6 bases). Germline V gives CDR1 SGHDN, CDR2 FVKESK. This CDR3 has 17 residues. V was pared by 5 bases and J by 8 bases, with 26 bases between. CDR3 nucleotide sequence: TGTGCCAGCAGCACTCAGAACAGCGGGCCGGTTTTCGGTACGCAGTATTTT. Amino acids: CASSTQNSGPVFGTQYF.

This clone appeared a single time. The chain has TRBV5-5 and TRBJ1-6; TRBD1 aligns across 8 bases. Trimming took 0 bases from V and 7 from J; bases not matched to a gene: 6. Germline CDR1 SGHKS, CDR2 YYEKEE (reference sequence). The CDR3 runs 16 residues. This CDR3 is CASSLGPQGVNSPLHF. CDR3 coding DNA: TGTGCCAGCAGCTTGGGGCCACAGGGGGTGAATTCACCCCTCCACTTT.

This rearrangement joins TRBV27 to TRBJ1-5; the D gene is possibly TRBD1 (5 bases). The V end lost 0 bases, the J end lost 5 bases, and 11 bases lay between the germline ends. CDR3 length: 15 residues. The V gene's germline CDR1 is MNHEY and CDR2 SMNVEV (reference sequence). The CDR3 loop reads CASSLSGGGYQPQHF. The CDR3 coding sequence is TGTGCCAGCAGTTTATCCGGGGGGGGTTATCAGCCCCAGCATTTT.

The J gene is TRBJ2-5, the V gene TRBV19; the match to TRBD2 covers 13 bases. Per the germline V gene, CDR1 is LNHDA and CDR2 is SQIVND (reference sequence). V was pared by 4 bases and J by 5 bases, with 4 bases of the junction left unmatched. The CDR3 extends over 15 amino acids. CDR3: CASSTGLAGWETQYF. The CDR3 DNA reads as TGTGCCAGTAGTACGGGACTAGCGGGGTGGGAGACCCAGTACTTC.

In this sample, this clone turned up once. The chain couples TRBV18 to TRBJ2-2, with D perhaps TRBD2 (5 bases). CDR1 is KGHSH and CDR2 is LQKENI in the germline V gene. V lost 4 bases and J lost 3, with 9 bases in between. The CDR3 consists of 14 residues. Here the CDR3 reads CASSRFGDTGELFF. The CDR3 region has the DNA TGTGCCAGCTCACGCTTCGGGGACACCGGGGAGCTGTTTTTT.

The CDR3 reads CASSRGTSGRRIGDTQYF. The CDR3 DNA is TGTGCCAGCAGCCGAGGGACTAGCGGGCGTCGGATCGGGGATACGCAGTATTTT. The chain carries TRBV7-8 and TRBJ2-3; 12 nucleotides agree with TRBD2. Germline CDR1 and CDR2: SGHVS and FQNEAQ. This CDR3 spans 18 amino acids. V dropped 5 bases and J dropped 6; count of bases not matched to a gene: 15. The whole variable domain, remainder taken from reference TRBV7-8 and TRBJ2-3, is GAGVSQSPRYKVAKRGQDVALRCDPISGHVSLFWYQQALGQGPEFLTYFQNEAQLDKSGLPSDRFFAERPEGSVSTLKIQRTQQEDSAVYLCASSRGTSGRRIGDTQYFGPGTRLTVL.

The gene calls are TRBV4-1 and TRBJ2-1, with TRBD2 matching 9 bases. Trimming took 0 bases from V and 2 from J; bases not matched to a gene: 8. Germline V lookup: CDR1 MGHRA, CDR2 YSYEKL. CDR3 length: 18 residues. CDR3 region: CASSQDSASGTTYNEQFF. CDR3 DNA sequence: TGCGCCAGCAGCCAAGATAGTGCTAGCGGGACGACCTACAATGAGCAGTTCTTC.

In DNA, the CDR3 is TGTGCCAGCAGTACGACTAGCGGGGGGGACTACGAGCAGTACTTC. As protein: CASSTTSGGDYEQYF. This chain connects TRBV27 to TRBJ2-7; 14 bases are shared with TRBD2. The CDR3 covers 15 residues. Trimming removed 5 bases from V and 3 bases from J; junction bases left unmatched: 3. Germline-derived CDR1 and CDR2 are MNHEY and SMNVEV (reference sequence).

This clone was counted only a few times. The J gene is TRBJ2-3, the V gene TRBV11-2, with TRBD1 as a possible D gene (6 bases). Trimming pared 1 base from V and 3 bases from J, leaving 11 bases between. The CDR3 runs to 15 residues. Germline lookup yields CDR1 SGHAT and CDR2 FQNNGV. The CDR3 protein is CASSLVGQGTDTQYF. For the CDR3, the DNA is TGTGCCAGCAGCTTAGTGGGGCAGGGGACAGATACGCAGTATTTT.